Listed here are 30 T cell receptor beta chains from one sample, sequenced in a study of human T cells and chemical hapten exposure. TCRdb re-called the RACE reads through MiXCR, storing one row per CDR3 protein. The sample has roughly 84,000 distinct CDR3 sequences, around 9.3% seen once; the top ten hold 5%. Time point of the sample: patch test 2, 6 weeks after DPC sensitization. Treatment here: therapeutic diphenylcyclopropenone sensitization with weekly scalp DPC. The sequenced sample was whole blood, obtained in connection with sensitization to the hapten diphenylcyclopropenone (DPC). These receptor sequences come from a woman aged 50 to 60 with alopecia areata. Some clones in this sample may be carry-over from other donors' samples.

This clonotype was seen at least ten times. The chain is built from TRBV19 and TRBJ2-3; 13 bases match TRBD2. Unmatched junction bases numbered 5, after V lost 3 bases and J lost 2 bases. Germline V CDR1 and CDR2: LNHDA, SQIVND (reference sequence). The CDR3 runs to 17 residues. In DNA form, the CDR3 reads TGTGCCAGTAGTATCCGGACTAGCGGGGGCCCCACAGATACGCAGTATTTT. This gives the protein CASSIRTSGGPTDTQYF.

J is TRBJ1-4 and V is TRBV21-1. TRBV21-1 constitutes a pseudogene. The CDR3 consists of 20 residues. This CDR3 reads CASRGVSFDGFRDEEEKLFF. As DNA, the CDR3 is TGTGCCAGCAGGGGTGTATCATTTGACGGATTTAGGGATGAAGAGGAAAAACTGTTTTTT.

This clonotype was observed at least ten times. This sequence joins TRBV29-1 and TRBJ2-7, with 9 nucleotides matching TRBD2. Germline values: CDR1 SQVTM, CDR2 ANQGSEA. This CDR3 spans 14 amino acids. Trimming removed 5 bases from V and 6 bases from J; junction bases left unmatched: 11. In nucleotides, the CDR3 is TGCAGCGTTTACCCTAGCGGGACCGCTAGCGAGCAGTACTTC. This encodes CSVYPSGTASEQYF.

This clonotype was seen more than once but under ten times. The CDR3 DNA reads TGTGCCAGCAGCTCCATGGGCCGGGGGAACATTCAGTACTTC. It is translated as CASSSMGRGNIQYF. The chain has TRBV7-9 and TRBJ2-4; D perhaps matches TRBD2 (6 bases). The V gene lost 4 bases and the J gene lost 7 bases, with 14 bases spanning the gap. Germline assignment: CDR1 SEHNR and CDR2 FQNEAQ (reference sequence). There are 14 residues in the CDR3.

CDR3 amino acids: CASSLGVSGANVLTF. CDR3 in DNA: TGCGCCAGCAGCTTGGGAGTCTCTGGGGCCAACGTCCTGACTTTC. The chain links TRBV5-1 to TRBJ2-6, with no clear D. CDR1 and CDR2 (germline): SGHRS, YFSETQ. The CDR3 contains 15 residues. The V and J ends lost 0 bases and 0 bases respectively, with 4 bases between them. Full variable domain (outside the CDR3, taken from reference TRBV5-1 and TRBJ2-6): KAGVTQTPRYLIKTRGQQVTLSCSPISGHRSVSWYQQTPGQGLQFLFEYFSETQRNKGNFPGRFSGRQFSNSRSEMNVSTLELGDSALYLCASSLGVSGANVLTFGAGSRLTVL.

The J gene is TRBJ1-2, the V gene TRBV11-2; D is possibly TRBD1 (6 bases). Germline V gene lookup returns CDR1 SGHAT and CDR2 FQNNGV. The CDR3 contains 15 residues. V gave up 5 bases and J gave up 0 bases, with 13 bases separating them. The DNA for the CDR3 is TGTGCCAGCAGCCAAACGGACAGTTCTAACTATGGCTACACCTTC. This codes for CASSQTDSSNYGYTF.

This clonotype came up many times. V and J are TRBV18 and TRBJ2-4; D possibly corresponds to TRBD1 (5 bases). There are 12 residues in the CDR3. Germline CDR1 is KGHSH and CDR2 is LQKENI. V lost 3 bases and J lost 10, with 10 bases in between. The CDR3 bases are TGTGCCAGCTCACCGAGTCAGGGAATTCAGTACTTC. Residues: CASSPSQGIQYF.

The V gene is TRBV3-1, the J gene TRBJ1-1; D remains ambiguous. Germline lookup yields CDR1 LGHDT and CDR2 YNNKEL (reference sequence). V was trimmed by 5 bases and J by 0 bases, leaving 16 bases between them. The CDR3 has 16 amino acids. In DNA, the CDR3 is TGTGCCAGCAGCGCGGGTCCTATCCAGATGAACACTGAAGCTTTCTTT. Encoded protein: CASSAGPIQMNTEAFF.

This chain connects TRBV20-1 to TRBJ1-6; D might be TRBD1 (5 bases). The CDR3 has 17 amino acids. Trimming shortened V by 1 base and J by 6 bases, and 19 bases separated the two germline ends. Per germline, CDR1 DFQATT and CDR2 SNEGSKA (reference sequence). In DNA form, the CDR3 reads TGCAGTGCTAGAGGCAGGAGTCAACAGGATCTTAATTCACCCCTCCACTTT. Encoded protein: CSARGRSQQDLNSPLHF.

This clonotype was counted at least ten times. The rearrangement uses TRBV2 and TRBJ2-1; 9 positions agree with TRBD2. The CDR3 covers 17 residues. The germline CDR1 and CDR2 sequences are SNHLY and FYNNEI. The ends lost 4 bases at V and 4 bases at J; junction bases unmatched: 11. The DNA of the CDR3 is TGTGCCAGCAGTGGGACCGGCGGGAGGGCCGCGTACAATGAGCAGTTCTTC. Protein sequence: CASSGTGGRAAYNEQFF.

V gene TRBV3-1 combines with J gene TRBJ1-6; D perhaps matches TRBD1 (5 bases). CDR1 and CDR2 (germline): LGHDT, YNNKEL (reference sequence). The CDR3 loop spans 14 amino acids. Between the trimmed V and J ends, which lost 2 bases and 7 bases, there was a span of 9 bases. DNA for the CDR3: TGTGCCAGCAGCCAACAGGGTGAGAATTCACCCCTCCACTTT. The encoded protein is CASSQQGENSPLHF.

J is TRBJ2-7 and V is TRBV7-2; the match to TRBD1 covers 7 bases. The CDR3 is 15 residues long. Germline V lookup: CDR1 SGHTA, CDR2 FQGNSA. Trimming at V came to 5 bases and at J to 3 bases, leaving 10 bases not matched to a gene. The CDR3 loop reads CASSPQQGVGYEQYF. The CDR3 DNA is TGTGCCAGCAGCCCCCAGCAGGGGGTCGGCTACGAGCAGTACTTC. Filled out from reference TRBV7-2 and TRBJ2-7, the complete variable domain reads GAGVSQSPSNKVTEKGKDVELRCDPISGHTALYWYRQSLGQGLEFLIYFQGNSAPDKSGLPSDRFSAERTGGSVSTLTIQRTQQEDSAVYLCASSPQQGVGYEQYFGPGTRLTVT.

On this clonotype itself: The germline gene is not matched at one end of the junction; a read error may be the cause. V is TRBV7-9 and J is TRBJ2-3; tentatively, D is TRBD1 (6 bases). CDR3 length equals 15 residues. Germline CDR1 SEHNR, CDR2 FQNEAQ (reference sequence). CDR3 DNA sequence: TGTGTCAGCAGCTTAGACCGGGACACCACAGATACGCAGTATTTT. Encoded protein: CVSSLDRDTTDTQYF. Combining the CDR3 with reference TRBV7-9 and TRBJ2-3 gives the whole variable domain DTGVSQNPRHKITKRGQNVTFRCDPISEHNRLYWYRQTLGQGPEFLTYFQNEAQLEKSRLLSDRFSAERPKGSFSTLEIQRTEQGDSAMYLCVSSLDRDTTDTQYFGPGTRLTVL.

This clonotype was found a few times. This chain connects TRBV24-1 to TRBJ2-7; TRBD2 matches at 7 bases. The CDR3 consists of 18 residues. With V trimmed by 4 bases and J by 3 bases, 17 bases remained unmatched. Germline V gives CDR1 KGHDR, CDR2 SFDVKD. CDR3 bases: TGTGCCACCAGTGAGGGCGGCGGAGCTAGCGGAGGGATCTACGAGCAGTACTTC. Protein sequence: CATSEGGGASGGIYEQYF.

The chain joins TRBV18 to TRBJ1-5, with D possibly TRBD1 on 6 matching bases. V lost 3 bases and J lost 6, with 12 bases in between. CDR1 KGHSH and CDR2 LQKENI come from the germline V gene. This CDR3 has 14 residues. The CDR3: CASSPGGASQPQHF. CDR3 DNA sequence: TGTGCCAGCTCACCCGGGGGGGCAAGTCAGCCCCAGCATTTT.

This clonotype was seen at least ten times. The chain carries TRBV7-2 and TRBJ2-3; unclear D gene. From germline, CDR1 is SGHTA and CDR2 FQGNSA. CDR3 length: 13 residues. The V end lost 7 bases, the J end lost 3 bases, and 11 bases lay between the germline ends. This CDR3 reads CASKVSGTDTQYF. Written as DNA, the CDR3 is TGTGCCAGCAAAGTTAGTGGGACAGATACGCAGTATTTT. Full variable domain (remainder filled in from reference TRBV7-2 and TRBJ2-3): GAGVSQSPSNKVTEKGKDVELRCDPISGHTALYWYRQSLGQGLEFLIYFQGNSAPDKSGLPSDRFSAERTGGSVSTLTIQRTQQEDSAVYLCASKVSGTDTQYFGPGTRLTVL.

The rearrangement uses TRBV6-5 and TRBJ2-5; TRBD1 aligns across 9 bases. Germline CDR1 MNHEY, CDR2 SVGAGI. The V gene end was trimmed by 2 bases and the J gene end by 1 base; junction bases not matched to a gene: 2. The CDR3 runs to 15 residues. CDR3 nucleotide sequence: TGTGCCAGCAGTTACCCGACAGGGGGCCAAGAGACCCAGTACTTC. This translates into CASSYPTGGQETQYF.

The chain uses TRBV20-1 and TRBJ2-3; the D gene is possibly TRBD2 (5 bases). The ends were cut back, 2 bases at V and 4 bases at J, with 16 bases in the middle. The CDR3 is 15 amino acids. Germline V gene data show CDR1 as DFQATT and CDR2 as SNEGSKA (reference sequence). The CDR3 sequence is CSARPRESWADTQYF. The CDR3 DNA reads TGCAGTGCTAGACCCCGGGAAAGTTGGGCAGATACGCAGTATTTT.

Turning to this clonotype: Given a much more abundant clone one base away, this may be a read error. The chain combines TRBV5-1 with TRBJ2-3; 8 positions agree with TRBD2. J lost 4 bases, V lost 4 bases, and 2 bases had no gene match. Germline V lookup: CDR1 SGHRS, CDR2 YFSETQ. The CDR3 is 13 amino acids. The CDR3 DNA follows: TGCGCCAGCAGCCCAGCGGGAGCAGATACGCAGTATTTT. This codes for CASSPAGADTQYF.

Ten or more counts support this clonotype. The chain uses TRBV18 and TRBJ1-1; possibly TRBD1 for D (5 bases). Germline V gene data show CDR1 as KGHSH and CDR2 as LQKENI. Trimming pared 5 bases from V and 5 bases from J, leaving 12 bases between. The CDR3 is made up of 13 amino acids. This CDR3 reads CASSSRGGTEAFF. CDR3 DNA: TGTGCCAGCTCATCCCGTGGGGGGACTGAAGCTTTCTTT.

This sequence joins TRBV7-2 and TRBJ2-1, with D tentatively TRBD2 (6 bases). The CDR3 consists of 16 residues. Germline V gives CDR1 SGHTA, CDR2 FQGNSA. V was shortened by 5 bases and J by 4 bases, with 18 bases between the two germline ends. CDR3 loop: CASSIDSGTPYNEQFF. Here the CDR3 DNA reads TGTGCCAGCAGCATAGATAGCGGCACCCCTTACAATGAGCAGTTCTTC.

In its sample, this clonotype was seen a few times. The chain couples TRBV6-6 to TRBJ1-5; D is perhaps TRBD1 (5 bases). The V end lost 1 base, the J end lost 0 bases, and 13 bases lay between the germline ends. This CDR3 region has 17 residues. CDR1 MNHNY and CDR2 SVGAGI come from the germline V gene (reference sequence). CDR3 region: CASSYLLSTASNQPQHF. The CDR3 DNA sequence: TGTGCCAGCAGTTACTTACTCTCGACAGCTAGCAATCAGCCCCAGCATTTT.

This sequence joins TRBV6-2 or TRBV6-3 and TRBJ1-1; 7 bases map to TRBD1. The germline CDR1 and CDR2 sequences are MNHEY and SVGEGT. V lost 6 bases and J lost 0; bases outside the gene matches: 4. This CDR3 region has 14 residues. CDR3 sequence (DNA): TGTGCCAGCAGAACTGGGACAGTGAACACTGAAGCTTTCTTT. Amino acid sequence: CASRTGTVNTEAFF.

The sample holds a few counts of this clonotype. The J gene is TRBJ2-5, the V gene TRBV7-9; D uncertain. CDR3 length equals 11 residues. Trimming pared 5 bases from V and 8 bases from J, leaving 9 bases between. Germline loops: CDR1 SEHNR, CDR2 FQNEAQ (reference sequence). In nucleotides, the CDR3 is TGTGCCAGCAGCACCGGGTTTACCCAGTACTTC. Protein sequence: CASSTGFTQYF.

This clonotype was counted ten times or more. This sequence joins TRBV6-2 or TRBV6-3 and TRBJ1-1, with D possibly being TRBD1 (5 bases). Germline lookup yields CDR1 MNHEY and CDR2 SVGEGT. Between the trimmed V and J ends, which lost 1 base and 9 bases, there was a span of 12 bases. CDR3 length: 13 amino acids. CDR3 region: CASSYYPPGQAFF. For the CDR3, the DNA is TGTGCCAGCAGTTACTATCCCCCGGGGCAAGCTTTCTTT.

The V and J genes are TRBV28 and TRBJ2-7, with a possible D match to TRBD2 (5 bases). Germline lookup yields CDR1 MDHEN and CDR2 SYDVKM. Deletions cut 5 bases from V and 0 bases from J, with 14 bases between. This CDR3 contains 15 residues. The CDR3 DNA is TGTGCCAGCAGTATAGCCGGGGAGCCCTCCTACGAGCAGTACTTC. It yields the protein CASSIAGEPSYEQYF. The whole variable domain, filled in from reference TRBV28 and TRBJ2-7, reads DVKVTQSSRYLVKRTGEKVFLECVQDMDHENMFWYRQDPGLGLRLIYFSYDVKMKEKGDIPEGYSVSREKKERFSLILESASTNQTSMYLCASSIAGEPSYEQYFGPGTRLTVT.

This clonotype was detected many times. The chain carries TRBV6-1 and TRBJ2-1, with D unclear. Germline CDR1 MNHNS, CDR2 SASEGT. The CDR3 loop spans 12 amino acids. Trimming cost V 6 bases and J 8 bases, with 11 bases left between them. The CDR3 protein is CASSSNLDEQFF. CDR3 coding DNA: TGTGCCAGCAGCTCCAACCTCGATGAGCAGTTCTTC.

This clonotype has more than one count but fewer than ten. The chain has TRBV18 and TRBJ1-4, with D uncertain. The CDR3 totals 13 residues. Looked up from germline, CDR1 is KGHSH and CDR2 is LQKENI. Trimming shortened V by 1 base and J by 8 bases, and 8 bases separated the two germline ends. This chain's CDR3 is CASSPQGGEKLFF. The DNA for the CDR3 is TGTGCCAGCTCACCACAGGGCGGCGAAAAACTGTTTTTT.

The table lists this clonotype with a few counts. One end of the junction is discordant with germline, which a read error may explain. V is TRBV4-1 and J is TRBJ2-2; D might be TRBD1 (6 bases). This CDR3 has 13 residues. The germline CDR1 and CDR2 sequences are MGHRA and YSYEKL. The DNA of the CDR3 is TGCACCAGCAGTCTGGGGGCTTCCGGGGAGCTGTTTTTT. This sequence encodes CTSSLGASGELFF.

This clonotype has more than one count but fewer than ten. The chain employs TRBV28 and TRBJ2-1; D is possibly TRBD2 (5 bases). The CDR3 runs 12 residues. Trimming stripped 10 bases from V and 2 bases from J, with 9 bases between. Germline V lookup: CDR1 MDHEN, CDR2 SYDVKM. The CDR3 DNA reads TGTGCCACCGGACTGACCTACAATGAGCAGTTCTTC. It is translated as CATGLTYNEQFF.